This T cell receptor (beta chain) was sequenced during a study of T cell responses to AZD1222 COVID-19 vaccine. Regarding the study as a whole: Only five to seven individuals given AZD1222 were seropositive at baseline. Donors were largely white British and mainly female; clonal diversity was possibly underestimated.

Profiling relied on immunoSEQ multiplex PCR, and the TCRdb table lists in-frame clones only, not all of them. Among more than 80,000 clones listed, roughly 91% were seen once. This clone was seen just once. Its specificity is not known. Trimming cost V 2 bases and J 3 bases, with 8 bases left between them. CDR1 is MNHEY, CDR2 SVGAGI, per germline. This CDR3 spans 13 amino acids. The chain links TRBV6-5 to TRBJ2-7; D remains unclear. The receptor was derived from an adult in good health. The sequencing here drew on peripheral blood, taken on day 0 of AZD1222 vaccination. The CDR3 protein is CASSYGKGYEQYF. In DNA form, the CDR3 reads TGTGCCAGCAGTTACGGAAAAGGCTACGAGCAGTACTTC.